Included here is one T cell receptor beta chain sequence, with context. Sequencing was performed with immunoSEQ multiplex PCR; in TCRdb, only in-frame clones are kept and a portion is missing. Here the sample spans just over 2,000,000 clones, about 94% being singletons. In germline, CDR1 is KGHSH, CDR2 LQKENI. V lost 3 bases and J 1 base, leaving 9 bases between the germline ends. The CDR3 runs to 14 residues. It was CD45RO-negative cells, positively selected for CCR7, that made up naive CD8 cells, with terminally differentiated effector memory CD45RA+ cells excluded. The data were taken from a study of shared clonotypes between healthy human individuals.

This receptor was identified in a man aged 18-30 years in good health. The genes are TRBV18 and TRBJ2-5; maybe TRBD1 (6 bases). Input material: naive CD8+ T cells sorted from blood. As DNA, the CDR3 is TGTGCCAGCTCACCGAGGACAGCCCAAGAGACCCAGTACTTC. This translates into CASSPRTAQETQYF.